This TCR beta chain came from a study of shared clonotypes between healthy human individuals. Broader study findings: Clonotype sharing across donors was expected to vary with sequencing depth.

Assay used: immunoSEQ multiplex PCR; TCRdb lists only in-frame clones, some missing. The table has about 710,000 clones, 73% seen once. The authors divided CD4+ cells into CD45RA+ naive and CD45RA-negative memory subsets. With 6 bases removed from V and 0 bases from J, the gap between germline ends came to 14 bases. The germline CDR1 and CDR2 sequences are MDHEN and SYDVKM. The length of the CDR3 is 16 residues. In this sample, this clone turned up once. Its specificity is unknown. This sequence originates from a woman aged 25 to 45 in good health. The chain uses TRBV28 and TRBJ1-4; D might be TRBD1 (5 bases). The source material was memory CD4+ T cells sorted from blood. Subset of the sample: CD45RA-negative fraction. The CDR3 DNA follows: TGTGCCAGCAGCGGGGCATCCGGATCAACTAATGAAAAACTGTTTTTT. It yields the protein CASSGASGSTNEKLFF.